A single sample is the source of the 3 T cell receptor beta chains below, sequenced in a study of Tregs in tolerant kidney transplant recipients. The assay was immunoSEQ multiplex PCR, and TCRdb's table has in-frame clones only and misses some. The data show around 98,000 clones, with 80% to 95% seen just once and 0.46% held by the top ten. The sample here was CD4+ T cells from blood, taken before the transplant. All receptors come from a human donor who received a combined kidney and bone marrow transplant.

The chain employs TRBV5-8 and TRBJ1-5; D is undetermined. The V and J ends lost 4 bases and 9 bases respectively, with 8 bases between them. The CDR3 length is 11 residues. Germline CDR1 and CDR2: SGHTS and YDEGEE. The CDR3 bases are TGTGCCAGCAGCCGCAGAGGGCCCCAGCATTTT. It translates to CASSRRGPQHF.

The chain joins TRBV4-3 to TRBJ2-7; 14 bases line up with TRBD2. The junction had 4 bases not matched to a gene; V was cut back by 4 bases and J by 2 bases. CDR3 length: 16 residues. Germline CDR1 reads LGHNA; CDR2 reads YSLEER. CDR3 DNA: TGCGCCAGCAGCCTCCGACTAGCGGGGGGGCCCTACGAGCAGTACTTC. Its translation: CASSLRLAGGPYEQYF.

The chain combines TRBV1 with TRBJ2-5; TRBD2 was called by the table and not checked on the DNA. With the DNA end fitting TRBJ2-7 better, the J assignment may be wrong. TRBV1 is listed as a pseudogene. This CDR3 has 15 amino acids. The CDR3 loop is CTSSQFQRAVYEQYF. CDR3 in DNA: TGCACCAGCAGCCAATTCCAGCGGGCGGTATACGAGCAGTACTTC.